The rows below give T cell receptor beta chains drawn from one sample of a study of blood T cell repertoires in COVID-19. The repertoire was sequenced with immunoSEQ multiplex PCR; TCRdb's copy has only in-frame clones and lacks some. The sample carries approximately 280,000 clones, 90% recorded once. Material for sequencing was PBMCs or T cells enriched from blood (not recorded which). The receptors come from a woman aged 18-35 years with acute COVID-19. CDR3s include the opening cysteine and the closing phenylalanine or tryptophan. Each record gives: V gene, D gene, J gene, clone size, CDR3 DNA, CDR3 protein. A D gene is named only where the DNA matches it firmly. Expanded clones get a size class; other rows say once, few or many, or leave the size out.

>TRBV3-1/TRBV3-2|-|TRBJ1-2|-
TGTGCCAGCAGCCAACTGCAGGGAAATGGCTACACCTTC
CASSQLQGNGYTF
>TRBV28|-|TRBJ2-7|-
TGTGCCAGCAGCCGACCCACAGGATACTACGAGCAGTACTTC
CASSRPTGYYEQYF
>TRBV2|TRBD1|TRBJ2-7|-
TGTGCCAGCATGCCAGCAGGGGGCACGTACGAGCAGTACTTC
CASMPAGGTYEQYF
>TRBV30|-|TRBJ1-1|-
TGTGCCTGGAGTACGGTTTACACTGAAGCTTTCTTT
CAWSTVYTEAFF
>TRBV7-9|-|TRBJ1-2|-
TGTGCCAGCAGCCAGGGCGGGGGAAGCTACACCTTC
CASSQGGGSYTF
>TRBV7-3|TRBD2|TRBJ2-7|-
TGTGCCAGCAGCTGGAAAGCGGGAGGGCCCTACGAGCAGTACTTC
CASSWKAGGPYEQYF
>TRBV7-8|TRBD2|TRBJ2-1|-
TGTGCCAGCAGCTTAAGAGGTCTGACTAGCGGGAGGGCTTCCAATGAGCAGTTCTTC
CASSLRGLTSGRASNEQFF
>TRBV24-1|-|TRBJ1-5|-
TGTGCCACCAGTGATTCCGGGGTAGGTCAGCCCCAGCATTTT
CATSDSGVGQPQHF
>TRBV4-2|TRBD1|TRBJ2-4|-
TGTGCCAGCAGCCAAGCAATCCAGGGGGTAGCCAAAAACATTCAGTACTTC
CASSQAIQGVAKNIQYF
>TRBV4-3|-|TRBJ1-2|-
TGCGCCAGCAGCCTGGAGGCGGGAGGTGGCTACACCTTC
CASSLEAGGGYTF
>TRBV3-1/TRBV3-2|-|TRBJ2-2|-
TGTGCCAGCAGCCCCACAGGGTTGGCCGGGGAGCTGTTTTTT
CASSPTGLAGELFF
>TRBV30|TRBD2|TRBJ2-7|-
TGTGCCTGGAGTCATGGCGGGAGTCAGTACGAGCAGTACTTC
CAWSHGGSQYEQYF
>TRBV15|TRBD1|TRBJ1-1|-
TGTGCCACCAGCACCCCGACAGGGAGCACTGAAGCTTTCTTT
CATSTPTGSTEAFF
>TRBV18|TRBD1|TRBJ2-7|-
TGTGCCAGCTCACGCAACGGACAGGGATTTTCCTACGAGCAGTACTTC
CASSRNGQGFSYEQYF
>TRBV6-5|TRBD1|TRBJ1-2|-
TGTGCCAGCAGTTATGGGCCGACAGGGGGAGGCTACACCTTC
CASSYGPTGGGYTF
>TRBV10-2|-|TRBJ2-7|-
TGCGCCAGCAGTGAGCGGGACTCCCTGCACGAGCAGTACTTC
CASSERDSLHEQYF
>TRBV6-5|-|TRBJ2-7|once
TGTGCCAGCATGGCGGGGCCCGGGGTCTACTACGAGCAGTACTTC
CASMAGPGVYYEQYF
>TRBV7-2|-|TRBJ2-7|-
TGTGCCAGCAGCTCCGGGTGGACCTACGAGCAGTACTTC
CASSSGWTYEQYF
>TRBV2|TRBD2|TRBJ2-3|-
TGTGCCAGCAGTGGACTAGCGGGAGCGGATACGCAGTATTTT
CASSGLAGADTQYF
>TRBV14|-|TRBJ2-7|-
TGTGCCAGCAGCCCCTACCCTACGGGACAAACCCTGGAGCAGTACTTC
CASSPYPTGQTLEQYF
>TRBV27|TRBD1|TRBJ2-7|-
TGTGCCAGCAGTGGATCGTGGGACAGGGGCTCCTACGAGCAGTACTTC
CASSGSWDRGSYEQYF
>TRBV29-1|TRBD2|TRBJ2-1|-
TGCAGCGTTGAAATAGCGGGAGGGTGGTACAATGAGCAGTTCTTC
CSVEIAGGWYNEQFF
>TRBV28|TRBD2|TRBJ2-3|-
TGTGCCAGCAGTTTTTTGGCTAGCGGATTCACAGATACGCAGTATTTT
CASSFLASGFTDTQYF
>TRBV3-1/TRBV3-2|-|TRBJ1-1|-
TGTGCCAGCAGCCCATCGACTGGGAACACTGAAGCTTTCTTT
CASSPSTGNTEAFF
>TRBV28|TRBD2|TRBJ2-1|-
TGTGCCAGCAGTATTACGGGAGGGTCAAATGAGCAGTTCTTC
CASSITGGSNEQFF